The next 16 T cell receptor beta chains were all read from a single sample in a study of identical twins. MiXCR, run by TCRdb on the 5' RACE reads, gives a single entry per CDR3 protein. The table lists more than 1.5 million distinct CDR3 sequences, about 32% of them singletons. Sequencing was carried out using cord blood. The receptors shown here come from a newborn girl in good health.

This clonotype was detected a few times. The chain combines TRBV5-1 with TRBJ1-1; 7 nucleotides match TRBD1. The V gene's germline CDR1 is SGHRS and CDR2 YFSETQ. J gave up 1 base and V 1 base, and 4 bases lay outside the gene matches. There are 15 residues in the CDR3. CDR3 residues: CASSLNGQANTEAFF. The CDR3, as DNA: TGCGCCAGCAGCTTGAATGGACAGGCGAACACTGAAGCTTTCTTT.

The J gene is TRBJ2-4, the V gene TRBV6-6; D is possibly TRBD1 (6 bases). CDR3 length: 15 amino acids. Germline values: CDR1 MNHNY, CDR2 SVGAGI (reference sequence). V was cut by 6 bases and J by 13 bases, with 25 bases left in between. The CDR3: CASRSRGITFNEQYF. CDR3 in DNA: TGTGCCAGCAGGTCCAGGGGCATAACTTTTAATGAGCAGTACTTC.

V is TRBV7-8 and J is TRBJ1-5; 8 bases align to TRBD1. Trimming removed 6 bases from V and 0 bases from J; junction bases left unmatched: 10. The CDR3 spans 17 residues. Per the germline V gene, CDR1 is SGHVS and CDR2 is FQNEAQ. The CDR3 DNA reads as TGTGCCAGCAGGCTCGGGACAGGACTAAATAGCAATCAGCCCCAGCATTTT. Encoded protein: CASRLGTGLNSNQPQHF. The full variable domain, its missing parts supplied by reference TRBV7-8 and TRBJ1-5, is GAGVSQSPRYKVAKRGQDVALRCDPISGHVSLFWYQQALGQGPEFLTYFQNEAQLDKSGLPSDRFFAERPEGSVSTLKIQRTQQEDSAVYLCASRLGTGLNSNQPQHFGDGTRLSIL.

This rearrangement joins TRBV10-3 to TRBJ2-1; 10 bases are shared with TRBD1. Germline trimming cut 7 bases from V and 9 bases from J; bases unmatched to any gene: 15. This CDR3 is 16 amino acids long. Germline V gene lookup returns CDR1 ENHRY and CDR2 SYGVKD. CDR3 sequence (DNA): TGTGCCATCACAAAATCCGGACAGGGGGTTGGAGGTGAGCAGTTCTTC. It codes for CAITKSGQGVGGEQFF.

J is TRBJ1-4 and V is TRBV7-2; D is undetermined. This CDR3 comprises 14 residues. Germline CDR1 is SGHTA and CDR2 is FQGNSA. Trimming removed 5 bases from V and 6 bases from J, with 13 bases in between. This CDR3 reads CASSQTGRDEKLFF. The CDR3 nucleotides are TGTGCCAGCAGCCAGACTGGACGGGATGAAAAACTGTTTTTT.

This clonotype was seen only a few times. The rearrangement links TRBV21-1 to TRBJ1-5. TRBV21-1 is a recognized pseudogene. The CDR3 length is 14 residues. The CDR3 region has the DNA TGTGCCAGCAGCAAATGTGACCGGCGTCAGCCCCAGCATTTT. This translates into CASSKCDRRQPQHF.

On this clonotype: A read error may explain this, as a much larger clone is one base away. The chain combines TRBV5-1 with TRBJ2-3, with D unclear. This CDR3 has 13 residues. Germline V gene data show CDR1 as SGHRS and CDR2 as YFSETQ. V shed 0 bases and J shed 8 bases, with 10 bases lying between them. As DNA, the CDR3 is TGCGCCAGCAGCTTGGTTGTTTCAGGTACGCAGTATTTT. This encodes CASSLVVSGTQYF. The complete variable domain, with remaining parts taken from reference TRBV5-1 and TRBJ2-3, reads KAGVTQTPRYLIKTRGQQVTLSCSPISGHRSVSWYQQTPGQGLQFLFEYFSETQRNKGNFPGRFSGRQFSNSRSEMNVSTLELGDSALYLCASSLVVSGTQYFGPGTRLTVL.

This chain joins TRBV20-1 and TRBJ2-5; 8 bases are shared with TRBD2. V lost 2 bases, J lost 11 bases, and 13 bases stayed unmatched. The CDR3 runs 14 residues. The germline CDR1 and CDR2 sequences are DFQATT and SNEGSKA (reference sequence). The CDR3 sequence: CSARYGGADNEQYF. In nucleotides, the CDR3 is TGCAGTGCTAGATACGGGGGGGCGGACAATGAGCAGTACTTC.

The genes are TRBV7-2 and TRBJ2-5, with a possible D match to TRBD2 (6 bases). This CDR3 contains 16 residues. In germline, CDR1 is SGHTA, CDR2 FQGNSA. V was pared by 0 bases and J by 11 bases, with 22 bases between. The CDR3, as DNA: TGTGCCAGCAGCTTAGCGGTTCCGGGGAGGAGCAATGAGCAGTACTTC. It is translated as CASSLAVPGRSNEQYF.

V and J are TRBV4-2 and TRBJ2-1, with 8 bases lining up with TRBD1. The germline CDR1 and CDR2 sequences are LGHNA and YNFKEQ. Trimming cost V 2 bases and J 7 bases; bases outside gene matches: 4. This CDR3 contains 14 residues. The CDR3 sequence: CASSQRTGRNEQFF. For the CDR3, the DNA is TGTGCCAGCAGCCAACGGACAGGGAGAAATGAGCAGTTCTTC.

With regard to this clonotype: A much larger clone is a single base away; this may be a read error. The V and J genes are TRBV10-3 and TRBJ1-5; 9 bases agree with TRBD1. This CDR3 has 15 amino acids. Trimming took 6 bases from V and 0 from J; bases not matched to a gene: 3. Germline V gives CDR1 ENHRY, CDR2 SYGVKD. This CDR3 is CAISRTGDSNQPQHF. The DNA for the CDR3 is TGTGCCATCAGCCGGACAGGGGATAGCAATCAGCCCCAGCATTTT.

The chain couples TRBV11-2 to TRBJ2-1, with TRBD1 matching over 7 bases. CDR1 and CDR2 (germline): SGHAT, FQNNGV. This CDR3 contains 14 residues. V lost 5 bases, J lost 10 bases, and 11 bases stayed unmatched. CDR3 sequence reads: CASSTDRIGYEQFF. CDR3 sequence (DNA): TGTGCCAGCAGCACGGACAGGATAGGCTACGAGCAGTTCTTC.

In this sample, this clonotype turned up once. This rearrangement joins TRBV2 to TRBJ1-2, with D unclear. CDR3 size: 15 residues. Germline-derived CDR1 and CDR2 are SNHLY and FYNNEI. The germline V and J ends were trimmed by 6 bases and 6 bases, with 20 bases remaining between them. The CDR3 protein is CASSPLSTRVHGYTF. The CDR3 coding sequence is TGTGCCAGCAGCCCCTTAAGTACGCGGGTGCATGGCTACACCTTC.

This clonotype was seen at least ten times. V and J are TRBV20-1 and TRBJ2-1; 7 nucleotides match TRBD2. V dropped 1 base and J dropped 4; count of bases not matched to a gene: 10. The CDR3 spans 16 residues. Germline CDR1 reads DFQATT; CDR2 reads SNEGSKA (reference sequence). The CDR3 is CSARALRDYFYNEQFF. The CDR3 DNA reads as TGCAGTGCTAGAGCCCTACGGGACTATTTTTACAATGAGCAGTTCTTC.

In its sample, this clonotype was seen a few times. V usage is TRBV5-5 and J usage is TRBJ2-3; D is uncertain. The length of the CDR3 is 16 residues. Germline assignment: CDR1 SGHKS and CDR2 YYEKEE (reference sequence). V was trimmed by 0 bases and J by 2 bases, leaving 13 bases between them. CDR3 DNA sequence: TGTGCCAGCAGCTTGGCAGTGACTTCCCCCACAGATACGCAGTATTTT. It codes for CASSLAVTSPTDTQYF.

The chain has TRBV12-5 and TRBJ1-2; a possible D gene is TRBD1 (6 bases). This CDR3 is built from 17 residues. V was trimmed by 5 bases and J by 2 bases, leaving 21 bases between them. The germline V gene has CDR1 LGHNT and CDR2 FRNRAP. CDR3 protein: CASGPIVLGGQNYGYTF. The CDR3 region has the DNA TGTGCTAGTGGTCCGATCGTCTTGGGAGGACAGAACTATGGCTACACCTTC.